Shown below are 20 T cell receptor beta chains from a single sample sequenced in a study of cytotoxic CD8 clonotypes in ibrutinib-treated CLL. Clones were read by immunoSEQ multiplex PCR, and TCRdb kept only the in-frame ones, dropping some. The sample records roughly 51,000 clones, roughly 57% being singletons. The sequences come from PBMCs, collected after 12 months of ibrutinib treatment. These receptors were taken from a human donor with chronic lymphocytic leukemia.

This clone was observed once. CDR3 protein: CASSLNWDSSGNTIYF. The DNA of the CDR3 is TGTGCCAGCTCACTAAACTGGGACAGCTCTGGAAACACCATATATTTT. The chain joins TRBV18 to TRBJ1-3; 7 nucleotides match TRBD1. Looked up from germline, CDR1 is KGHSH and CDR2 is LQKENI. The CDR3 sequence is 16 residues long. V gave up 4 bases and J gave up 0 bases; unmatched junction bases: 6.

This clone was picked up a small number of times. This chain uses TRBV6-1 with TRBJ2-3, with D perhaps matching TRBD2 (6 bases). V dropped 6 bases and J dropped 0 bases, with 10 bases sitting between them. Germline V gene data show CDR1 as MNHNS and CDR2 as SASEGT. The CDR3 consists of 14 residues. In nucleotides, the CDR3 is TGTGCCAGCAGGATTAGCGGAAGCACAGATACGCAGTATTTT. Amino acid sequence: CASRISGSTDTQYF.

In this sample, this clone turned up a few times. The CDR3 is CASSQERGRRVNYGYTF. DNA of the CDR3: TGTGCCAGCAGCCAAGAAAGAGGGCGAAGGGTTAACTATGGCTACACCTTC. The chain recombines TRBV4-2 with TRBJ1-2; D is unclear. Germline CDR1 LGHNA, CDR2 YNFKEQ. This CDR3 has 17 amino acids. V was shortened by 0 bases and J by 1 base, with 15 bases between the two germline ends.

This clone appeared a few times. The rearrangement links TRBV19 to TRBJ2-3, with TRBD2 identical over 10 bases. The CDR3 has 15 amino acids. Per the germline V gene, CDR1 is LNHDA and CDR2 is SQIVND (reference sequence). Trimming at V came to 4 bases and at J to 6 bases, leaving 7 bases not matched to a gene. The CDR3 reads CASSKPTAGGDTQYF. CDR3 bases: TGTGCCAGTAGTAAGCCCACAGCGGGAGGGGATACGCAGTATTTT.

The J gene is TRBJ1-1, the V gene TRBV6-1; perhaps TRBD1 as D (6 bases). CDR3 length: 13 amino acids. Germline V gives CDR1 MNHNS, CDR2 SASEGT. The V end lost 8 bases, the J end lost 5 bases, and 15 bases lay between the germline ends. The CDR3 DNA follows: TGTGCCAGCGGCCGTACTAGGGGGACTGAAGCTTTCTTT. Protein sequence: CASGRTRGTEAFF.

V is TRBV19 and J is TRBJ2-1, with 7 bases matching TRBD1. Germline V gene data show CDR1 as LNHDA and CDR2 as SQIVND (reference sequence). This CDR3 is built from 14 residues. Trimming removed 10 bases from V and 7 bases from J; junction bases left unmatched: 13. Written as DNA, the CDR3 is TGTGCCACAAGTAGGGAAGGGGGCCGTAATGAGCAGTTCTTC. Translated: CATSREGGRNEQFF.

The chain couples TRBV29-1 to TRBJ2-1; D not certain. From germline, CDR1 is SQVTM and CDR2 ANQGSEA. This CDR3 comprises 11 residues. With 1 base removed from V and 6 bases from J, the gap between germline ends came to 4 bases. The CDR3 DNA sequence: TGCAGCGTTGAAGGTCTCAATGAGCAGTTCTTC. This gives the protein CSVEGLNEQFF.

This chain links TRBV5-1 with TRBJ2-7, with TRBD2 matching 7 bases. The J segment lost 0 bases and the V segment lost 0 bases, leaving 3 bases of the junction unmatched. Germline lookup yields CDR1 SGHRS and CDR2 YFSETQ. CDR3 length equals 15 residues. The CDR3 is CASSLDSSGSYEQYF. The DNA for the CDR3 is TGCGCCAGCAGCTTGGATTCTAGCGGCTCCTACGAGCAGTACTTC.

The chain links TRBV6-1 to TRBJ1-4; D not resolved. The length of the CDR3 is 12 residues. Between the trimmed V and J ends, which lost 10 bases and 14 bases, there was a span of 20 bases. Germline CDR1 reads MNHNS; CDR2 reads SASEGT. The CDR3 nucleotides read TGTGCCATCCGAAAGGAGGGTGGATCGCTGTTTTTT. This gives the protein CAIRKEGGSLFF.

The chain recombines TRBV18 with TRBJ1-5, with 9 bases that match TRBD1. Germline lookup yields CDR1 KGHSH and CDR2 LQKENI. V was clipped by 1 base and J by 5 bases; unmatched bases: 6. The CDR3 consists of 16 residues. CDR3 sequence (DNA): TGTGCCAGCTCACCACGGGGACAGGGAGCGGATCAGCCCCAGCATTTT. Translated, it gives CASSPRGQGADQPQHF.

V usage is TRBV5-1 and J usage is TRBJ2-7, with TRBD1 matching over 7 bases. The V segment lost 4 bases and the J segment 0 bases; nucleotides outside the gene matches: 4. The germline CDR1 and CDR2 sequences are SGHRS and YFSETQ. CDR3 length: 14 residues. The CDR3 protein is CASSPRDSSYEQYF. The CDR3, as DNA: TGCGCCAGCAGCCCCCGGGACAGCTCCTACGAGCAGTACTTC.

The chain employs TRBV6-6 and TRBJ1-2; no clear D gene. Germline values: CDR1 MNHNY, CDR2 SVGAGI (reference sequence). The V end lost 5 bases, the J end lost 2 bases, and 9 bases lay between the germline ends. The CDR3 consists of 13 residues. In nucleotides, the CDR3 is TGTGCCAGCAGTCCCGGAGTGAACTATGGCTACACCTTC. This sequence encodes CASSPGVNYGYTF.

The chain has TRBV18 and TRBJ1-1; 7 nucleotides agree with TRBD1. The J segment lost 5 bases and the V segment lost 5 bases, leaving 5 bases of the junction unmatched. CDR1 and CDR2 from the germline V gene are KGHSH and LQKENI. The CDR3 consists of 13 residues. The CDR3 nucleotides are TGTGCCAGCTCAGAAGACAGGGCTACTGAAGCTTTCTTT. It yields the protein CASSEDRATEAFF. Based on the CDR3 plus reference TRBV18 and TRBJ1-1, the full variable domain is NAGVMQNPRHLVRRRGQEARLRCSPMKGHSHVYWYRQLPEEGLKFMVYLQKENIIDESGMPKERFSAEFPKEGPSILRIQQVVRGDSAAYFCASSEDRATEAFFGQGTRLTVV.

This rearrangement joins TRBV19 to TRBJ2-7, with TRBD2 matching 7 bases. With V trimmed by 9 bases and J by 0 bases, 11 bases remained unmatched. Germline V gene data show CDR1 as LNHDA and CDR2 as SQIVND (reference sequence). The CDR3 length is 15 residues. DNA for the CDR3: TGTGCCAGCAGAAAGGCGGGAGACGGCTCCTACGAGCAGTACTTC. Amino acid sequence: CASRKAGDGSYEQYF.

V usage is TRBV6-5 and J usage is TRBJ1-2; TRBD1 matches 7 bases. CDR1 and CDR2 from the germline V gene are MNHEY and SVGAGI. CDR3 length: 15 residues. Trimming took 6 bases from V and 0 from J; bases not matched to a gene: 7. The CDR3 loop reads CASRSDRLANYGYTF. CDR3 sequence (DNA): TGTGCCAGCAGGTCGGACAGGCTCGCTAACTATGGCTACACCTTC.

The chain couples TRBV4-1 to TRBJ2-7, with D tentatively TRBD1 or TRBD2 (5 bases each). The germline CDR1 and CDR2 sequences are MGHRA and YSYEKL. Trimming shortened V by 4 bases and J by 5 bases, and 15 bases separated the two germline ends. CDR3 length: 14 amino acids. Written as DNA, the CDR3 is TGCGCCAGCAGCCCCCGGGGCGAGATGGACGAGCAGTACTTC. Translated, it gives CASSPRGEMDEQYF.

This clone has a handful of counts. The V gene is TRBV27, the J gene TRBJ1-5, with D possibly being TRBD1 (5 bases). The germline V and J ends were trimmed by 2 bases and 2 bases, with 10 bases remaining between them. The CDR3 covers 15 residues. The germline gives CDR1 MNHEY, CDR2 SMNVEV (reference sequence). The CDR3 DNA reads TGTGCCAGCAGTTTACTCGGGGCGGGCAATCAGCCCCAGCATTTT. This gives the protein CASSLLGAGNQPQHF.

The J gene is TRBJ2-7, the V gene TRBV7-8; the D is unclear. V dropped 4 bases and J dropped 2 bases, with 9 bases sitting between them. CDR3 length: 13 residues. Germline CDR1 is SGHVS and CDR2 is FQNEAQ. CDR3 loop: CASSSRRTYEQYF. CDR3 bases: TGTGCCAGCAGCTCTCGACGGACCTACGAGCAGTACTTC. The full variable domain, its missing parts supplied by reference TRBV7-8 and TRBJ2-7, is GAGVSQSPRYKVAKRGQDVALRCDPISGHVSLFWYQQALGQGPEFLTYFQNEAQLDKSGLPSDRFFAERPEGSVSTLKIQRTQQEDSAVYLCASSSRRTYEQYFGPGTRLTVT.

The J gene is TRBJ1-2, the V gene TRBV5-1; D not certain. Per the germline V gene, CDR1 is SGHRS and CDR2 is YFSETQ. This CDR3 comprises 15 residues. Trimming took 5 bases from V and 4 from J, leaving 18 bases between them. The CDR3 coding sequence is TGCGCCAGCAGGGAGGACGCACGCTACCTCTATGGCTACACCTTC. This sequence encodes CASREDARYLYGYTF.

This chain joins TRBV4-1 and TRBJ2-5, with 9 bases fitting TRBD2. Unmatched junction bases numbered 5, after V lost 5 bases and J lost 1 base. CDR3 length: 15 amino acids. The germline CDR1 and CDR2 sequences are MGHRA and YSYEKL. CDR3 nucleotide sequence: TGCGCCAGCAGCAGGCTAGCGGGAACCCAAGAGACCCAGTACTTC. This translates into CASSRLAGTQETQYF.